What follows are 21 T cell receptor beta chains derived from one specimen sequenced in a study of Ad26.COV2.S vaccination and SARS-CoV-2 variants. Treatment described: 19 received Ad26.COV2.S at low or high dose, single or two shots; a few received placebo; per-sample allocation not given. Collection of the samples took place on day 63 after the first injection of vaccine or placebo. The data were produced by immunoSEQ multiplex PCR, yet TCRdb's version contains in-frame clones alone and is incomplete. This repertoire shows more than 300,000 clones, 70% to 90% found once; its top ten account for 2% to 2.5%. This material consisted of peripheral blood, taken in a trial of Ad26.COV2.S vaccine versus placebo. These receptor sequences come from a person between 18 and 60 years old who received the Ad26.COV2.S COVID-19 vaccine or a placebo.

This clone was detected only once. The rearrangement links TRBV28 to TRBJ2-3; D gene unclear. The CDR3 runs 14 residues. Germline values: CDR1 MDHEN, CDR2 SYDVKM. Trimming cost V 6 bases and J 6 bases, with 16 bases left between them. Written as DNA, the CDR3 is TGTGCCAGCAGCCCCGGGTCCCCGGAGGATACGCAGTATTTT. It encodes CASSPGSPEDTQYF.

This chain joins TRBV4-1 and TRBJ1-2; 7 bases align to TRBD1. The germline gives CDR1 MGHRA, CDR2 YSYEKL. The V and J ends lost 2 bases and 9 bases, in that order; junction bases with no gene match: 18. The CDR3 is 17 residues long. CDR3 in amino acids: CASSQLFSAGTVTSYTF. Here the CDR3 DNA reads TGCGCCAGCAGCCAATTATTTTCCGCCGGGACAGTGACTAGCTACACCTTC.

CDR3: CASSQDGIGGRNTGELFF. DNA for the CDR3: TGCGCCAGCAGCCAAGATGGGATAGGGGGCCGAAACACCGGGGAGCTGTTTTTT. The genes are TRBV4-1 and TRBJ2-2, with 7 positions matching TRBD1. With 0 bases clipped from V and 2 bases from J, the junction kept 9 bases outside the gene matches. The CDR3 is 18 residues long. Per germline, CDR1 MGHRA and CDR2 YSYEKL.

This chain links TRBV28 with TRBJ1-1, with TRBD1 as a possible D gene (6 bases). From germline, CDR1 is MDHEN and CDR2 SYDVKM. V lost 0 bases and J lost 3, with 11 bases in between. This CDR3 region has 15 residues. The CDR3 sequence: CASSLWGPGDTEAFF. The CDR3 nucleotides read TGTGCCAGCAGTTTATGGGGCCCAGGGGACACTGAAGCTTTCTTT.

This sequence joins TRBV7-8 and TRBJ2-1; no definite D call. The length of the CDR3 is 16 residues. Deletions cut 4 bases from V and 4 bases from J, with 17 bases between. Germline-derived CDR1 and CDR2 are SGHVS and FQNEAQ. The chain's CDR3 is CASSSRAWTEYNEQFF. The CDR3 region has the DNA TGTGCCAGCAGCTCAAGGGCATGGACGGAGTACAATGAGCAGTTCTTC.

CDR3 nucleotides: TGTGCCAGCAGCCCAAGGGTTGGGGAGCTGTTTTTT. Residues: CASSPRVGELFF. V gene TRBV5-5 combines with J gene TRBJ2-2; D uncertain. Germline lookup yields CDR1 SGHKS and CDR2 YYEKEE (reference sequence). The CDR3 covers 12 residues. The V end lost 4 bases, the J end lost 8 bases, and 9 bases lay between the germline ends.

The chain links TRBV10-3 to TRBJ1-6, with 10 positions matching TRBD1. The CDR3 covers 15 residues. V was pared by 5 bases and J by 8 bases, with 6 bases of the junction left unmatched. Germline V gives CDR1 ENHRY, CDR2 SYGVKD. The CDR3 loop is CAISRQGAQDSPLHF. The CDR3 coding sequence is TGTGCCATCAGTCGACAGGGGGCGCAGGATTCACCCCTCCACTTT.

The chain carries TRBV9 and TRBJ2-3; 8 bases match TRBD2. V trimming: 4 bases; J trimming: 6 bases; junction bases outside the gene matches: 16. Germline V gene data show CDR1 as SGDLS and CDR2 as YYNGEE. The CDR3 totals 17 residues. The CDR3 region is CASSPTRGGPGGDTQYF. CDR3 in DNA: TGTGCCAGCAGCCCCACCCGCGGGGGGCCGGGGGGGGATACGCAGTATTTT.

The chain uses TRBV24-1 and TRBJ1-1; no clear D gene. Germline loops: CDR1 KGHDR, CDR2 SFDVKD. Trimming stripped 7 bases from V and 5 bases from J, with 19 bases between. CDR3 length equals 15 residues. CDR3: CATRYTGGSRTEAFF. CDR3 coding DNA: TGTGCCACCAGATATACCGGAGGGAGTAGAACTGAAGCTTTCTTT.

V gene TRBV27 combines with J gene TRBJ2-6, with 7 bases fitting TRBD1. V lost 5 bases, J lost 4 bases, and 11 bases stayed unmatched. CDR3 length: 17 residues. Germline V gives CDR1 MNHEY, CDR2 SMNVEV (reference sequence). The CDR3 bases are TGTGCCAGCAGTCCCCGTGAGGGGGCTTCCGGGGCCAACGTCCTGACTTTC. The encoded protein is CASSPREGASGANVLTF.

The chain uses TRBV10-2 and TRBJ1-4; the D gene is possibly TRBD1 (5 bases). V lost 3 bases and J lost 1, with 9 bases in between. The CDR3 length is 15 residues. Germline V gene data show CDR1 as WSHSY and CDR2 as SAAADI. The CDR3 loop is CASSDWGITNEKLFF. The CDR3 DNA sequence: TGCGCCAGCAGTGATTGGGGGATAACTAATGAAAAACTGTTTTTT.

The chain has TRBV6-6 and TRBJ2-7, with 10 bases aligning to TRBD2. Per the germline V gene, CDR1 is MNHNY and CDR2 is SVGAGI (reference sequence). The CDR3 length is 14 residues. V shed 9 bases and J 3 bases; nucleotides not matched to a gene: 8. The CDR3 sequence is CASCLGLADYEQYF. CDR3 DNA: TGTGCCAGTTGCCTCGGACTAGCGGACTACGAGCAGTACTTC.

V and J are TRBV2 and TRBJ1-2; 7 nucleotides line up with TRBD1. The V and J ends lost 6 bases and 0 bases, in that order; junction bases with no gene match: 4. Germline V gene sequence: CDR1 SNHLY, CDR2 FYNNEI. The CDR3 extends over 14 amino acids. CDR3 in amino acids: CASSGTASNYGYTF. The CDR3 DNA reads TGTGCCAGCAGCGGGACAGCTTCTAACTATGGCTACACCTTC.

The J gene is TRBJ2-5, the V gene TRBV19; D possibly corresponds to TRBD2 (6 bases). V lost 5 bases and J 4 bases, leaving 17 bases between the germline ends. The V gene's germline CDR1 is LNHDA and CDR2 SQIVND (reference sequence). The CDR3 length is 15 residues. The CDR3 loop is CASSPRDFSGETQYF. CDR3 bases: TGTGCCAGTAGTCCGCGGGACTTCAGCGGAGAGACCCAGTACTTC.

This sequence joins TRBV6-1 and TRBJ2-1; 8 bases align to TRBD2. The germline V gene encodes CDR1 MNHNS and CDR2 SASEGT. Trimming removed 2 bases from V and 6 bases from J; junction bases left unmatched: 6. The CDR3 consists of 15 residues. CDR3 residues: CASSELAGEINEQFF. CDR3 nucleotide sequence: TGTGCCAGCAGTGAACTAGCGGGCGAAATCAATGAGCAGTTCTTC.

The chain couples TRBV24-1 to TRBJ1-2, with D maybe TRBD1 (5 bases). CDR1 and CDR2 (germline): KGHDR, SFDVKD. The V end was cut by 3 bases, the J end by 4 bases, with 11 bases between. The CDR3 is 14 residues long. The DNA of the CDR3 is TGTGCCACCAGTGATGGGGGGTCAATCTATGGCTACACCTTC. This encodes CATSDGGSIYGYTF.

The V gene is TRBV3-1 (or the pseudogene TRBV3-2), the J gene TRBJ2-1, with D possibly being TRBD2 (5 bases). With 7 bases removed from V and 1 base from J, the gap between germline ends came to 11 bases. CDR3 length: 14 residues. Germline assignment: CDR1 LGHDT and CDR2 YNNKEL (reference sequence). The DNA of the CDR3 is TGTGCCAGCAACGGGGAACCATCCTACAATGAGCAGTTCTTC. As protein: CASNGEPSYNEQFF.

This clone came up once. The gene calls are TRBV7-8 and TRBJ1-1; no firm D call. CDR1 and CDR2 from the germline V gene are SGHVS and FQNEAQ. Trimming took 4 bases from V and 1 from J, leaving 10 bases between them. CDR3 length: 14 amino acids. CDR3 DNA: TGTGCCAGCAGCTCCTACGACGGGAACACTGAAGCTTTCTTT. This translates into CASSSYDGNTEAFF.

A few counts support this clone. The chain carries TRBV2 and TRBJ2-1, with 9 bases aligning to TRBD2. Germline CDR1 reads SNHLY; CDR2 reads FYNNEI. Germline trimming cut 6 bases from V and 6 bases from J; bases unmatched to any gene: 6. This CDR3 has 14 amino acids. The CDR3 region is CASRVPRGGNEQFF. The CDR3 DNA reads TGTGCCAGCAGAGTACCGCGGGGGGGCAATGAGCAGTTCTTC.

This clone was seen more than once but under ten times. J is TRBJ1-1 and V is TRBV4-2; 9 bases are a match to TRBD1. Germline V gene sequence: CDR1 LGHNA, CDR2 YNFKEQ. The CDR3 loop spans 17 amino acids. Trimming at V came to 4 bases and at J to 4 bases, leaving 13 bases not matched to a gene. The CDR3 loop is CASSLRTGAQGGTEAFF. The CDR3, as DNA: TGTGCCAGCAGCCTTCGGACAGGGGCACAAGGGGGCACTGAAGCTTTCTTT.

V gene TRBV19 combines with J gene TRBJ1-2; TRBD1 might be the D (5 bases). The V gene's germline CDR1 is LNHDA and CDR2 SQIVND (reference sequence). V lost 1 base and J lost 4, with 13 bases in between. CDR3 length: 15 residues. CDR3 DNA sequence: TGTGCCAGTAGTATAGGCCCGACAGACCTCTATGGCTACACCTTC. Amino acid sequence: CASSIGPTDLYGYTF.